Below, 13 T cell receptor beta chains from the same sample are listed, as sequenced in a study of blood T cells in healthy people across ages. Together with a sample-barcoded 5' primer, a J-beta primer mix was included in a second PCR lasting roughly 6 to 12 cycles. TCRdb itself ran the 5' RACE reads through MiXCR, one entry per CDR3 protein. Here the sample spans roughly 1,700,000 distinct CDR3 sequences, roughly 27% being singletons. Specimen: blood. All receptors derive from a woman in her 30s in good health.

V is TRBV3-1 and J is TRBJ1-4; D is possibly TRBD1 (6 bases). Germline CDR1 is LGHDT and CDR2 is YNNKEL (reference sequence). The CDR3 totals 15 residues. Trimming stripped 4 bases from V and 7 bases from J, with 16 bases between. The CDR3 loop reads CASSLRQDRGEKLFF. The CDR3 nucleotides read TGTGCCAGCAGCCTTCGACAGGATCGGGGTGAAAAACTGTTTTTT.

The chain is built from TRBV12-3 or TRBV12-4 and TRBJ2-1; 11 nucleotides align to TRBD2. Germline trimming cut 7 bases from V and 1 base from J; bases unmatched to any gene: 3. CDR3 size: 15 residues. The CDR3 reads CASKVAGGSYNEQFF. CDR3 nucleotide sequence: TGTGCCAGCAAGGTAGCGGGAGGGTCCTACAATGAGCAGTTCTTC.

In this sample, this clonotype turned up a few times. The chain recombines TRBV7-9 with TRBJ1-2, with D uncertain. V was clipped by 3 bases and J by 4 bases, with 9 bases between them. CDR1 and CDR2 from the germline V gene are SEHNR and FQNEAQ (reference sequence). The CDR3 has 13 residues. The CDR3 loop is CASSLAQFYGYTF. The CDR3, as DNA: TGTGCCAGCAGCTTGGCCCAGTTCTATGGCTACACCTTC.

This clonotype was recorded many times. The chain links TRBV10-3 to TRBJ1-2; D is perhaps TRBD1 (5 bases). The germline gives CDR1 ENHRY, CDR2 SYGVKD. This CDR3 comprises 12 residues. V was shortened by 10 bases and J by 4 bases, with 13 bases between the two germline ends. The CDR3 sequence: CATRDGPYGYTF. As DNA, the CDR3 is TGTGCCACCCGGGACGGCCCCTATGGCTACACCTTC.

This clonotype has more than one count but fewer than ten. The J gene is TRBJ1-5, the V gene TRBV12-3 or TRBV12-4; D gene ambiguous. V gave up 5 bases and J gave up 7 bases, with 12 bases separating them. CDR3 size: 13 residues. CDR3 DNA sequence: TGTGCCAGCAGTCCGGACCAGAAGCAGCCCCAGCATTTT. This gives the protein CASSPDQKQPQHF.

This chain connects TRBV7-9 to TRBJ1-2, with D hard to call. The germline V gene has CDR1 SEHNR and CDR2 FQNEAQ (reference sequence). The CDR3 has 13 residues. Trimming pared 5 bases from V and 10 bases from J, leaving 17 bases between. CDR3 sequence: CASSINAGLDYTF. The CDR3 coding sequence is TGTGCCAGCAGCATCAACGCCGGGCTCGACTACACCTTC.

The CDR3 spells CASSQDQGRPQHF. As DNA, the CDR3 is TGTGCCAGCAGCCAAGATCAAGGACGGCCCCAGCATTTT. This chain connects TRBV4-2 to TRBJ1-5; D is uncertain. Between the trimmed V and J ends, which lost 0 bases and 9 bases, there was a span of 9 bases. CDR3 size: 13 residues. The germline V gene has CDR1 LGHNA and CDR2 YNFKEQ.

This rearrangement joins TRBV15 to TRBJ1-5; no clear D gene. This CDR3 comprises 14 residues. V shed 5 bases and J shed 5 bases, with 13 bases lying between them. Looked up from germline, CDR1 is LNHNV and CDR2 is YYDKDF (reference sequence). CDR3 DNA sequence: TGTGCCACCAGCCCCGGACTGGGCTATCAGCCCCAGCATTTT. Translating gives CATSPGLGYQPQHF.

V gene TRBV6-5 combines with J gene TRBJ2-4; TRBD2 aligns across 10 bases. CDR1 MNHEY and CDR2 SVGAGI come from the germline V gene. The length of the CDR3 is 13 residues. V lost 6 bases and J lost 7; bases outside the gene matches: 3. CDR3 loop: CASRLAGANIQYF. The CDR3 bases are TGTGCCAGCAGGCTAGCGGGGGCTAACATTCAGTACTTC.

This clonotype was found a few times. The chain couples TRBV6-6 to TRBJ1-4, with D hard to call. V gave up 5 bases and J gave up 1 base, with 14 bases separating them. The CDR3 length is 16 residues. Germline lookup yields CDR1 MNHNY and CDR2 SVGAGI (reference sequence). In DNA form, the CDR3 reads TGTGCCAGCAGTCCGCGGGTCCTTCGAACTAATGAAAAACTGTTTTTT. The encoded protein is CASSPRVLRTNEKLFF.

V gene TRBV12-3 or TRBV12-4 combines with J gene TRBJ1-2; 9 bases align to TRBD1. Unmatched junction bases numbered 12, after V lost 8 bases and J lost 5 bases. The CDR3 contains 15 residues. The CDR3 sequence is CASDTGGREEYGYTF. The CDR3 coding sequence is TGTGCCAGCGACACAGGGGGCAGGGAGGAGTATGGCTACACCTTC.

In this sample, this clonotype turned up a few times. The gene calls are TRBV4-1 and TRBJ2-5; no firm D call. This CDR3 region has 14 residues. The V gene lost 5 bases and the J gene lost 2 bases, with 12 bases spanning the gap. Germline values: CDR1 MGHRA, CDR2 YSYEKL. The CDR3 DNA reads TGCGCCAGCAGCGGGGAATTAGCACAAGAGACCCAGTACTTC. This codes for CASSGELAQETQYF.

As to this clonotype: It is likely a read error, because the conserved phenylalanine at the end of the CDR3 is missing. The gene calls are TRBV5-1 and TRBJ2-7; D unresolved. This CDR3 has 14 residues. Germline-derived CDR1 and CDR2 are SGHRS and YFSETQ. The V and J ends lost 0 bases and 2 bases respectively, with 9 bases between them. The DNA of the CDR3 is TGCGCCAGCAGCTTGGTGGGATCCACCTACGAGCAGTACCTC. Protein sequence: CASSLVGSTYEQYL.